What follows are 31 T cell receptor beta chains derived from one specimen sequenced in a study of blood T cells in healthy people across ages. Sample-barcoded 5' priming and a J-beta primer mix drove a second PCR of roughly 6 to 12 cycles. TCRdb itself ran the 5' RACE reads through MiXCR, one entry per CDR3 protein. The sample yields about a million distinct CDR3 sequences, about 48% seen once. Sequencing used blood. These receptors were collected from a man aged 25 to 40 in good health.

The V gene is TRBV4-2, the J gene TRBJ2-4; 7 bases agree with TRBD1. This CDR3 is built from 16 residues. Germline trimming cut 6 bases from V and 0 bases from J; bases unmatched to any gene: 8. Germline V gene data show CDR1 as LGHNA and CDR2 as YNFKEQ. This chain's CDR3 is CASSTGTDLAKNIQYF. CDR3 DNA sequence: TGTGCCAGCAGTACCGGGACAGACCTAGCCAAAAACATTCAGTACTTC.

The rearrangement uses TRBV4-1 and TRBJ2-7, with TRBD2 identical over 10 bases. V lost 2 bases and J lost 0; bases outside the gene matches: 4. The CDR3 loop spans 16 amino acids. Germline CDR1 reads MGHRA; CDR2 reads YSYEKL. CDR3 in DNA: TGCGCCAGCAGCCAAACACTAGCGGGGAGCTCCTACGAGCAGTACTTC. Translated, it gives CASSQTLAGSSYEQYF.

The CDR3 loop reads CAISEAENHQPQHF. CDR3 in DNA: TGTGCCATCAGTGAGGCAGAGAATCATCAGCCCCAGCATTTT. The gene calls are TRBV10-3 and TRBJ1-5; no definite D call. The CDR3 length is 14 residues. V shed 2 bases and J shed 5 bases, with 10 bases lying between them. CDR1 is ENHRY, CDR2 SYGVKD, per germline.

The V call is TRBV12-3 or TRBV12-4, the J call TRBJ1-1; 10 nucleotides match TRBD1. With V trimmed by 6 bases and J by 4 bases, 5 bases remained unmatched. The CDR3 covers 14 residues. This CDR3 reads CASRWTGGGTEAFF. The CDR3 DNA reads TGTGCCAGCAGGTGGACAGGGGGAGGCACTGAAGCTTTCTTT.

This chain joins TRBV3-1 and TRBJ1-2; possibly TRBD1 for D (5 bases). Germline CDR1 and CDR2: LGHDT and YNNKEL (reference sequence). Trimming left V 1 base short and J 3 bases short, with 15 bases between. This CDR3 region has 16 residues. DNA for the CDR3: TGTGCCAGCAGCCAAGGGGGTGTGGGGGGGTACTATGGCTACACCTTC. This codes for CASSQGGVGGYYGYTF.

This clonotype was recorded only once. J is TRBJ1-6 and V is TRBV5-6; D perhaps matches TRBD1 (5 bases). Per the germline V gene, CDR1 is SGHDT and CDR2 is YYEEEE. CDR3 length equals 16 residues. Deletions cut 4 bases from V and 8 bases from J, with 19 bases between. The CDR3 sequence: CASSLTGRGTDSPLHF. The DNA for the CDR3 is TGTGCCAGCAGCCTGACTGGGAGGGGCACCGATTCACCCCTCCACTTT.

J is TRBJ2-7 and V is TRBV5-1, with TRBD1 matching 9 bases. The V gene's germline CDR1 is SGHRS and CDR2 YFSETQ. The junction had 5 bases not matched to a gene; V was cut back by 4 bases and J by 6 bases. The CDR3 runs to 13 residues. The CDR3 loop reads CASSTGQGTEQYF. CDR3 coding DNA: TGCGCCAGCAGCACGGGACAGGGTACCGAGCAGTACTTC.

J is TRBJ2-7 and V is TRBV29-1; a possible D gene is TRBD1 (6 bases). Germline CDR1 and CDR2: SQVTM and ANQGSEA. This CDR3 is built from 13 residues. Deletions cut 4 bases from V and 6 bases from J, with 16 bases between. CDR3 sequence: CSVGQGMLIEQYF. The CDR3 region has the DNA TGCAGCGTTGGCCAGGGGATGCTCATCGAGCAGTACTTC.

This clonotype was detected only a few times. The chain employs TRBV4-1 and TRBJ2-7; tentatively, D is TRBD1 or TRBD2 (5 bases each). CDR3 length: 13 residues. Germline values: CDR1 MGHRA, CDR2 YSYEKL. V was cut by 3 bases and J by 3 bases, with 9 bases left in between. The CDR3 region has the DNA TGCGCCAGCAGCCAGGGACGGGACTACGAGCAGTACTTC. Encoded protein: CASSQGRDYEQYF.

This clonotype was counted a few times. The chain employs TRBV6-5 and TRBJ2-7; 7 bases are a match to TRBD1. The CDR3 has 15 residues. V trimming: 5 bases; J trimming: 5 bases; junction bases outside the gene matches: 12. The V gene's germline CDR1 is MNHEY and CDR2 SVGAGI. This CDR3 is CASSNGNRGVNEQYF. CDR3 DNA sequence: TGTGCCAGCAGTAATGGGAACAGGGGAGTCAACGAGCAGTACTTC.

This clonotype has more than one count but fewer than ten. A single base separates this from a much larger clone, so it may be a read error. The chain recombines TRBV21-1 with TRBJ2-1; the table's D call of TRBD1 was not tested on the DNA. TRBV21-1 is a pseudogene segment. The CDR3 covers 19 residues. The CDR3 protein is CASSKSRDSLVHSYNEQFF. Written as DNA, the CDR3 is TGTGCCAGCAGCAAATCCCGGGACAGTTTAGTACACTCCTACAATGAGCAGTTCTTC.

The rearrangement uses TRBV20-1 and TRBJ2-1, with TRBD1 matching 8 bases. V trimming: 5 bases; J trimming: 2 bases; junction bases outside the gene matches: 2. The CDR3 runs 13 residues. Germline V gene sequence: CDR1 DFQATT, CDR2 SNEGSKA (reference sequence). In DNA form, the CDR3 reads TGCAGTGCTTACAGGGGGGCCTACAATGAGCAGTTCTTC. Encoded protein: CSAYRGAYNEQFF.

This chain joins TRBV20-1 and TRBJ2-3; TRBD2 aligns across 12 bases. The trim removed 1 base at V and 0 bases at J, leaving 11 bases unmatched. Germline loops: CDR1 DFQATT, CDR2 SNEGSKA (reference sequence). The CDR3 length is 19 residues. CDR3 sequence: CSARGTSGNPRASTDTQYF. CDR3 DNA: TGCAGTGCTAGAGGGACTAGCGGGAACCCCCGTGCTAGCACAGATACGCAGTATTTT.

The chain links TRBV4-1 to TRBJ1-1, with D perhaps TRBD1 (5 bases). Germline V gene data show CDR1 as MGHRA and CDR2 as YSYEKL. The CDR3 loop spans 17 amino acids. Trimming took 1 base from V and 3 from J, leaving 18 bases between them. CDR3: CASSQGGGHLMDTEAFF. CDR3 sequence (DNA): TGCGCCAGCAGCCAAGGGGGTGGACACTTGATGGACACTGAAGCTTTCTTT.

The chain carries TRBV29-1 and TRBJ1-4, with D unresolved. Trimming pared 7 bases from V and 8 bases from J, leaving 11 bases between. The CDR3 is made up of 11 amino acids. Germline V gene lookup returns CDR1 SQVTM and CDR2 ANQGSEA. The CDR3 here is CSAAVGEKLFF. DNA for the CDR3: TGCAGCGCCGCAGTAGGGGAAAAACTGTTTTTT.

In its sample, this clonotype was seen a few times. The chain joins TRBV2 to TRBJ2-6; D is undetermined. The CDR3 has 16 residues. Germline-derived CDR1 and CDR2 are SNHLY and FYNNEI. Trimming stripped 7 bases from V and 0 bases from J, with 13 bases between. This CDR3 is CASTRNIPSGANVLTF. The CDR3 bases are TGTGCCAGCACGAGGAATATCCCCTCTGGGGCCAACGTCCTGACTTTC.

V gene TRBV5-1 combines with J gene TRBJ1-2; 11 nucleotides agree with TRBD1. The CDR3 sequence is 15 residues long. Trimming at V came to 6 bases and at J to 2 bases, leaving 6 bases not matched to a gene. Germline lookup yields CDR1 SGHRS and CDR2 YFSETQ. CDR3 DNA: TGCGCCAGCAACATAGGACAGGGGGCGAACTATGGCTACACCTTC. Translated, it gives CASNIGQGANYGYTF.

This sequence joins TRBV14 and TRBJ1-2; no firm D call. Per the germline V gene, CDR1 is SGHDN and CDR2 is FVKESK. Trimming pared 1 base from V and 11 bases from J, leaving 14 bases between. The length of the CDR3 is 13 residues. CDR3 in DNA: TGTGCCAGCAGCCAAGTTTTATTTGAGAGATACACCTTC. This gives the protein CASSQVLFERYTF. Together with reference TRBV14 and TRBJ1-2, the CDR3 gives the full variable domain: EAGVTQFPSHSVIEKGQTVTLRCDPISGHDNLYWYRRVMGKEIKFLLHFVKESKQDESGMPNNRFLAERTGGTYSTLKVQPAELEDSGVYFCASSQVLFERYTFGSGTRLTVV.

This sequence joins TRBV6-5 and TRBJ1-1; a weak D match, TRBD1 (5 bases). The length of the CDR3 is 21 residues. With 1 base removed from V and 0 bases from J, the gap between germline ends came to 27 bases. CDR1 and CDR2 from the germline V gene are MNHEY and SVGAGI. CDR3: CASSYFFSTEVQTHMNTEAFF. The CDR3 DNA reads as TGTGCCAGCAGTTACTTCTTTTCGACAGAGGTCCAGACCCACATGAACACTGAAGCTTTCTTT.

The gene calls are TRBV7-9 and TRBJ2-1, with D unresolved. Germline-derived CDR1 and CDR2 are SEHNR and FQNEAQ (reference sequence). The CDR3 loop spans 14 amino acids. The V and J ends lost 0 bases and 6 bases respectively, with 9 bases between them. CDR3 residues: CASSLALGSNEQFF. CDR3 nucleotide sequence: TGTGCCAGCAGCTTAGCCTTGGGGTCCAATGAGCAGTTCTTC.

The chain links TRBV29-1 to TRBJ2-5; no clear D. V dropped 7 bases and J dropped 4 bases, with 13 bases sitting between them. The CDR3 runs to 12 residues. Per the germline V gene, CDR1 is SQVTM and CDR2 is ANQGSEA. CDR3 in amino acids: CSDRRVGETQYF. In nucleotides, the CDR3 is TGCAGCGACAGAAGGGTGGGAGAGACCCAGTACTTC.

The chain has TRBV7-9 and TRBJ2-3; TRBD1 agrees at 7 bases. The V gene end was trimmed by 2 bases and the J gene end by 2 bases; junction bases not matched to a gene: 7. Germline V gene data show CDR1 as SEHNR and CDR2 as FQNEAQ (reference sequence). The CDR3 has 16 amino acids. The CDR3 DNA reads as TGTGCCAGCAGCTTAAAGACAGGGTGGGCCACAGATACGCAGTATTTT. Translating it yields CASSLKTGWATDTQYF.

The chain joins TRBV24-1 to TRBJ2-3, with no clear D. The CDR3 is made up of 12 amino acids. Trimming removed 5 bases from V and 2 bases from J, with 4 bases in between. Germline CDR1 and CDR2: KGHDR and SFDVKD. CDR3 sequence reads: CATSGPTDTQYF. The CDR3 DNA follows: TGTGCCACCAGTGGCCCCACAGATACGCAGTATTTT.

This clonotype showed up just once. This rearrangement joins TRBV3-1 to TRBJ1-2; no clear D. The germline V gene encodes CDR1 LGHDT and CDR2 YNNKEL (reference sequence). The germline V and J ends were trimmed by 3 bases and 2 bases, with 7 bases remaining between them. This CDR3 spans 13 amino acids. The CDR3 region is CASSHLRNYGYTF. The CDR3 DNA sequence: TGTGCCAGCAGCCACCTTCGGAACTATGGCTACACCTTC.

DNA for the CDR3: TGTGCCAGCAGTGAGACTGGCGGGGGGGTCTACGAGCAGTACTTC. This encodes CASSETGGGVYEQYF. The V and J genes are TRBV2 and TRBJ2-7; 9 bases line up with TRBD2. The V and J ends lost 3 bases and 3 bases, in that order; junction bases with no gene match: 6. Germline CDR1 SNHLY, CDR2 FYNNEI. CDR3 length: 15 residues.

This chain connects TRBV11-1 to TRBJ1-4; D unclear. The germline V gene encodes CDR1 SGHAT and CDR2 FQDESV (reference sequence). The CDR3 length is 15 residues. The V gene lost 2 bases and the J gene lost 0 bases, with 7 bases spanning the gap. The CDR3 reads CASSLQMATNEKLFF. CDR3 coding DNA: TGTGCCAGCAGCTTACAGATGGCAACTAATGAAAAACTGTTTTTT.

The sample holds a few counts of this clonotype. This sequence joins TRBV7-2 and TRBJ1-4; D is ambiguous. Trimming took off 0 bases at V and 2 bases at J, with 10 bases between the two ends. The CDR3 has 16 amino acids. CDR1 is SGHTA, CDR2 FQGNSA, per germline. The CDR3 protein is CASSLAGPGTNEKLFF. CDR3 DNA: TGTGCCAGCAGCTTAGCAGGACCAGGCACTAATGAAAAACTGTTTTTT.

This clonotype was observed a handful of times. The V call is TRBV24-1, the J call TRBJ2-1; D call uncertain. Trimming removed 4 bases from V and 2 bases from J, with 11 bases in between. The CDR3 spans 15 residues. Germline V gives CDR1 KGHDR, CDR2 SFDVKD. CDR3 coding DNA: TGTGCCACCAGTGACCAAGACAACACCTACAATGAGCAGTTCTTC. Protein: CATSDQDNTYNEQFF.

The chain links TRBV12-3 or TRBV12-4 to TRBJ2-1; no clear D. The CDR3 is made up of 14 amino acids. V was pared by 3 bases and J by 6 bases, with 12 bases between. The CDR3 reads CASSFDPSGNEQFF. In DNA, the CDR3 is TGTGCCAGCAGTTTTGATCCCTCCGGCAATGAGCAGTTCTTC.

Points on this clonotype: One end of the junction varies from germline; a read error may be responsible. This chain connects TRBV28 to TRBJ2-4, with a weak D call TRBD2 (5 bases). CDR3 length equals 13 residues. CDR1 and CDR2 (germline): MDHEN, SYDVKM. The CDR3 reads CASSRRPLYEQSF. For the CDR3, the DNA is TGTGCCAGCAGTCGGAGGCCCCTCTACGAGCAGTCCTTC.

There are a few counts of this clonotype. A much bigger clone sits one base away, suggesting this may be a read error. CDR3 DNA sequence: TGTGCCAGCAGCCAAGATTGGGGGACAGATACGCAGTATTTT. The encoded protein is CASSQDWGTDTQYF. The chain links TRBV4-2 to TRBJ2-3; D might be TRBD1 or TRBD2, each matching 5 bases. The CDR3 length is 14 residues. V was pared by 0 bases and J by 3 bases, with 7 bases between. From germline, CDR1 is LGHNA and CDR2 YNFKEQ.